A selection of T cell receptor beta chains follows, all from one sample in a study of blood T cell repertoires in COVID-19. Some clones are missing from TCRdb's copy, which holds only in-frame ones; the method was immunoSEQ multiplex PCR. Of about 160,000 clones in the sample, around 87% were seen once. The sequenced sample consisted of peripheral blood. The receptors were sampled from a man in his 60s with COVID-19, enrolled during active disease. Each CDR3 is given with its conserved first and last residue.

TRBV14	TRBJ1-3	CASSHRAQGILNTIYF
TRBV2	TRBJ1-3	CASISGGNTIYF
TRBV6-5	TRBJ1-4	CASSLTGPGEKLFF
TRBV11-3	TRBJ2-3	CASSLTYISTDTQYF
TRBV29-1	TRBJ1-2	CSVDPRGQGARGYGYTF
TRBV11-2	TRBJ2-5	CASSTPGETQYF
TRBV11-3	TRBJ2-7	CASSLVRTAYEQYF
TRBV6-5	TRBJ1-6	CASRGVGSPLHF
TRBV18	TRBJ1-1	CASSIRQGGLNTEAFF
TRBV24-1	TRBJ2-7	CATGILAGGSYEQYF
TRBV9	TRBJ1-1	CASSVLANTEAFF
TRBV5-6	TRBJ2-7	CASSHFGTGGMYEQYF
TRBV2	TRBJ1-2	CASIGGTGGGGYTF
TRBV24-1	TRBJ2-3	CATSAGTDTQYF
TRBV23-1	TRBJ1-1	CASSQSTFDRTNTEAFF
TRBV27	TRBJ1-2	CASSFREDYGYTF
TRBV19	TRBJ1-5	CASSIPILGDYSNQPQHF
TRBV5-4	TRBJ1-1	CASSYIQGAEAFF
TRBV19	TRBJ1-1	CASSIDRGSVSNTEAFF
TRBV7-3	TRBJ2-2	CASGTSGPGELFF
TRBV7-2	TRBJ2-7	CASSSSSGSSYEQYF
TRBV7-9	TRBJ1-1	CASSLATGKATEAFF
TRBV5-1	TRBJ1-1	CASSLTGGSTEAFF
TRBV3-1/TRBV3-2	TRBJ2-7	CASSQDRPPFEQYF
TRBV7-3	TRBJ2-3	CASSLDGGAGSTDTQYF
TRBV28	TRBJ1-2	CASSLGTGGNYGYTF
TRBV4-2	TRBJ1-3	CASSLWQGVFAGNTIYF
TRBV9	TRBJ2-2	CVSSVESRGPTGELFF
TRBV5-6	TRBJ2-1	CASSLSSGGRERAEFF
TRBV5-1	TRBJ1-2	CASSLQGDSGYTF
TRBV9	TRBJ1-3	CASSVVGAFSGNTIYF
TRBV14	TRBJ2-5	CASNRGSRETQYF
TRBV29-1	TRBJ2-7	CSVDAGTGSDEQYF
TRBV19	TRBJ2-3	CASSLAGVTDTQYF
TRBV12-3/TRBV12-4	TRBJ1-5	CASSPSPQPQHF
TRBV20-1	TRBJ2-1	CSAREREQFF
TRBV11-2	TRBJ1-1	CASSYESYTEAFF
TRBV18	TRBJ2-5	CASSPPGAGPQETQYF
TRBV11-1	TRBJ2-7	CASSLMSGGGYEQYF
TRBV5-4	TRBJ2-1	CASSLAAGASDSQPYNEQFF
TRBV3-1/TRBV3-2	TRBJ1-4	CASSQAQLSNEKLFF